A single sample is the source of the 7 T cell receptor beta chains below, sequenced in a study of T cell repertoires in aging, cancer and after chemotherapy. TCR beta rearrangements were amplified from peripheral blood genomic DNA. Rearranged V-D-J TRB sequences were amplified with a mixed TRB-A/B primer pool. TCRdb called the multiplex PCR reads again in MiXCR, with one record for every CDR3 protein. The sample consists of some 490 distinct CDR3 sequences, roughly a fifth of them appearing once. Sequencing was done on a sample of blood. The receptors come from a human donor with a blood cancer. The donor label of this sample is uncertain.

Within the sample, this clonotype is medium-sized. The rearrangement joins TRBV27 to TRBJ1-2; D is ambiguous. Per the germline V gene, CDR1 is MNHEY and CDR2 is SMNVEV (reference sequence). The CDR3 extends over 16 amino acids. The V gene lost 5 bases and the J gene lost 7 bases, with 23 bases spanning the gap. DNA for the CDR3: TGTGCCAGCAGTCCCTACCCTGGGCTCAACCGAAGTGGCTACACCTTC. This encodes CASSPYPGLNRSGYTF.

The chain couples TRBV5-1 to TRBJ2-2, with D perhaps being TRBD1 or TRBD2 (5 bases each). V was pared by 5 bases and J by 2 bases, with 10 bases between. From germline, CDR1 is SGHRS and CDR2 YFSETQ. This CDR3 has 14 residues. CDR3 nucleotide sequence: TGCGCCAGCAGAATGGGGACCAACACCGGGGAGCTGTTTTTT. Its translation is CASRMGTNTGELFF.

By sample share, this clonotype is large. The chain couples TRBV6-5 to TRBJ2-7; D is unresolved. This CDR3 has 13 residues. Germline CDR1 MNHEY, CDR2 SVGAGI. Trimming took off 3 bases at V and 2 bases at J, with 8 bases between the two ends. The DNA for the CDR3 is TGTGCCAGCAGTTATCCAGGAGCCTACGAGCAGTACTTC. Its translation is CASSYPGAYEQYF.

This clonotype rates as large. CDR3 sequence reads: CASSQQGPSNTGELFF. The CDR3 DNA is TGTGCCAGCAGTCAACAGGGGCCTTCGAACACCGGGGAGCTGTTTTTT. The V and J genes are TRBV6-6 and TRBJ2-2; TRBD1 matches 7 bases. Germline CDR1 MNHNY, CDR2 SVGAGI (reference sequence). J gave up 0 bases and V 5 bases, and 6 bases lay outside the gene matches. The CDR3 is made up of 16 amino acids.

This clonotype is large. The V gene is TRBV6-2 or TRBV6-3, the J gene TRBJ1-2; TRBD1 is a possible D gene (6 bases). The CDR3 loop spans 14 amino acids. V was cut by 0 bases and J by 3 bases, with 8 bases left in between. CDR1 and CDR2 from the germline V gene are MNHEY and SVGEGT. The chain's CDR3 is CASSYSRTDYGYTF. The CDR3 region has the DNA TGTGCCAGCAGTTACTCTCGGACAGACTATGGCTACACCTTC.

This clonotype is termed large (0.1 to 1%). The chain is built from TRBV29-1 and TRBJ1-1, with D possibly TRBD1 on 6 matching bases. There are 13 residues in the CDR3. The V and J ends lost 4 bases and 6 bases respectively, with 15 bases between them. Germline lookup yields CDR1 SQVTM and CDR2 ANQGSEA. The CDR3 sequence: CSVVPRQAAEAFF. The CDR3 DNA reads as TGCAGCGTTGTCCCCCGACAGGCCGCTGAAGCTTTCTTT.

The chain links TRBV13 to TRBJ2-6, with TRBD2 matching over 8 bases. The trim removed 3 bases at V and 2 bases at J, leaving 3 bases unmatched. Germline V gene sequence: CDR1 PRHDT, CDR2 FYEKMQ (reference sequence). This CDR3 spans 16 amino acids. The CDR3 reads CASSFGGGAGANVLTF. CDR3 nucleotide sequence: TGTGCCAGCAGCTTCGGGGGGGGGGCTGGGGCCAACGTCCTGACTTTC.